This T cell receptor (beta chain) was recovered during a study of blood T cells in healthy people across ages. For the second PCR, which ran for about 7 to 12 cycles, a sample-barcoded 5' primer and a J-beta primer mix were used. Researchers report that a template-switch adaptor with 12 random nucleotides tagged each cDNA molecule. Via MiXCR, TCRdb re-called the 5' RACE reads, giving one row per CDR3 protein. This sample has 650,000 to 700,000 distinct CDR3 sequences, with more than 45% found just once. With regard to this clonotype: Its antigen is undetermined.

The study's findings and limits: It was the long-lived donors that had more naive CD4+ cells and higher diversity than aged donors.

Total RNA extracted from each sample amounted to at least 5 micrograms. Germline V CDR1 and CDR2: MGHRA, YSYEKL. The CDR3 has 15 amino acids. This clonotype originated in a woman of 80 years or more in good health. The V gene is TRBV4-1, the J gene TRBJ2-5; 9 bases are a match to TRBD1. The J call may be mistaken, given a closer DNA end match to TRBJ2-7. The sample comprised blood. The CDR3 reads CASSQGGQGIYEQYF. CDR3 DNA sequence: TGCGCCAGCAGCCAAGGGGGACAGGGAATCTACGAGCAGTACTTC.